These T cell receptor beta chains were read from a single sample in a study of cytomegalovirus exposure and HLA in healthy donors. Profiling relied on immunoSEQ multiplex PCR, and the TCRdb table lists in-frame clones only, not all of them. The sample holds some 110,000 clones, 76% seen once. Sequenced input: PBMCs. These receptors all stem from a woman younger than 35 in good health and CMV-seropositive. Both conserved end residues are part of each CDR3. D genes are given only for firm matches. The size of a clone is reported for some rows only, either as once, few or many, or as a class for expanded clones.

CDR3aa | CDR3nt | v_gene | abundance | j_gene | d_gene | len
CASSLKTGDQPQHF | TGTGCCAGCAGCTTAAAGACAGGGGACCAGCCCCAGCATTTT | TRBV5-6 | few | TRBJ1-5 | TRBD1 | 14
CASSIPPAGGPYNEQFF | TGTGCCAGTAGTATACCCCCTGCGGGAGGGCCCTACAATGAGCAGTTCTTC | TRBV19 | few | TRBJ2-1 | TRBD2 | 17
CAISDSAGPLYEQYF | TGTGCCATCAGTGATTCAGCGGGGCCACTCTACGAGCAGTACTTC | TRBV10-3 | - | TRBJ2-7 | TRBD2 | 15
CAWRDSGKSYEQYF | TGTGCCTGGAGAGATAGCGGGAAATCCTACGAGCAGTACTTC | TRBV30 | few | TRBJ2-7 | TRBD2 | 14
CARRQNNEQFF | TGTGCCAGAAGACAGAACAATGAGCAGTTCTTC | TRBV2 | few | TRBJ2-1 | - | 11
CSVGPSSPGQFF | TGCAGCGTTGGGCCCAGCTCCCCGGGGCAGTTCTTC | TRBV29-1 | once | TRBJ2-1 | - | 12
CASSEFQNSGYTF | TGCGCCAGCAGTGAATTCCAAAATAGCGGCTACACCTTC | TRBV10-1 | - | TRBJ1-2 | - | 13
CASNPGTGTYEQYF | TGCGCCAGCAACCCCGGGACAGGGACCTACGAGCAGTACTTC | TRBV5-1 | - | TRBJ2-7 | TRBD1 | 14
CASSFVSGGSYEQYF | TGTGCCAGCAGCTTTGTAAGCGGGGGATCCTACGAGCAGTACTTC | TRBV5-6 | - | TRBJ2-7 | TRBD2 | 15
CSVGPGGREKLFF | TGCAGCGTTGGTCCAGGGGGGAGGGAAAAACTGTTTTTT | TRBV29-1 | - | TRBJ1-4 | TRBD1 | 13
CASSHSVRAGANVLTF | TGTGCCAGCTCACATTCCGTTCGGGCTGGGGCCAACGTCCTGACTTTC | TRBV18 | - | TRBJ2-6 | - | 16
CASSLFAGDREQYF | TGTGCCAGCAGCCTATTTGCGGGAGATCGTGAGCAGTACTTC | TRBV5-4 | - | TRBJ2-7 | TRBD2 | 14
CASSVVGTGELFF | TGTGCCAGCAGCGTAGTCGGGACCGGGGAGCTGTTTTTT | TRBV9 | - | TRBJ2-2 | - | 13
CAWSLQGQTSNQPQHF | TGTGCCTGGAGCCTACAGGGCCAAACCTCCAATCAGCCCCAGCATTTT | TRBV30 | - | TRBJ1-5 | - | 16
CASTRGYGYTF | TGTGCCAGCACCCGGGGCTATGGCTACACCTTC | TRBV6-5 | - | TRBJ1-2 | - | 11
CASITLADYNEQFF | TGTGCCAGCATAACACTAGCCGACTACAATGAGCAGTTCTTC | TRBV6-1 | few | TRBJ2-1 | - | 14
CASSVTGYYEQYF | TGTGCCAGCAGCGTAACAGGGTACTACGAGCAGTACTTC | TRBV28 | - | TRBJ2-7 | - | 13
CASALAGEGDEQFF | TGTGCCAGCGCACTAGCGGGAGAGGGCGATGAGCAGTTCTTC | TRBV19 | - | TRBJ2-1 | TRBD2 | 14
CASNGNRGSYEQYF | TGCGCCAGCAACGGGAACCGGGGCTCCTACGAGCAGTACTTC | TRBV23-1 | - | TRBJ2-7 | - | 14
CSVPGRGTEAFF | TGCAGCGTTCCCGGAAGGGGCACTGAAGCTTTCTTT | TRBV29-1 | - | TRBJ1-1 | - | 12
CASSLVGTSAYEQYF | TGTGCCAGCAGCTTAGTGGGGACTAGTGCCTACGAGCAGTACTTC | TRBV7-2 | - | TRBJ2-7 | TRBD2 | 15
CAWRRQGSTGELFF | TGTGCCTGGAGACGACAGGGATCCACCGGGGAGCTGTTTTTT | TRBV30 | - | TRBJ2-2 | TRBD1 | 14
CASSEASSGSETQYF | TGTGCCAGCAGTGAAGCATCTAGTGGCTCGGAGACCCAGTACTTC | TRBV6-1 | - | TRBJ2-5 | - | 15
CASSDGGTGLYSYEQYF | TGTGCCAGCAGTGATGGGGGGACAGGGCTCTACTCCTACGAGCAGTACTTC | TRBV6-1 | - | TRBJ2-7 | TRBD1 | 17
CASSLEAGGIGEAFF | TGTGCCAGCAGCTTAGAGGCAGGGGGCATTGGTGAAGCTTTCTTT | TRBV7-8 | - | TRBJ1-1 | TRBD1 | 15
CASSVAGTSGRDTQYF | TGTGCCAGCAGCGTCGCCGGGACTAGCGGGAGAGATACGCAGTATTTT | TRBV28 | - | TRBJ2-3 | TRBD2 | 16
CASSLGGLAGYEQYF | TGTGCCAGCAGCTTAGGGGGACTAGCGGGGTACGAGCAGTACTTC | TRBV7-8 | - | TRBJ2-7 | TRBD2 | 15
CASNQWNTEAFF | TGTGCCAGCAATCAGTGGAACACTGAAGCTTTCTTT | TRBV2 | once | TRBJ1-1 | - | 12
CASSFAGGFRNEQFF | TGTGCCAGCAGTTTTGCGGGAGGTTTTCGCAATGAGCAGTTCTTC | TRBV28 | - | TRBJ2-1 | TRBD2 | 15
CASSDGTGGEQFF | TGTGCCAGCAGTGATGGGACTGGGGGTGAGCAGTTCTTC | TRBV6-1 | few | TRBJ2-1 | - | 13
CASSSLAASGYNEQFF | TGTGCCAGCAGCTCCCTAGCCGCCTCCGGCTACAATGAGCAGTTCTTC | TRBV7-2 | - | TRBJ2-1 | - | 16
CASSLQGREPYGYTF | TGTGCCAGTAGTTTACAGGGGCGGGAACCCTATGGCTACACCTTC | TRBV19 | - | TRBJ1-2 | TRBD1 | 15
CASSGTSDQYF | TGTGCCAGCAGTGGAACTAGCGACCAGTACTTC | TRBV6-5 | - | TRBJ2-5 | TRBD2 | 11
CASSLLYASGRPDNTGELFF | TGTGCCAGCAGTTTACTCTATGCTAGCGGGAGGCCGGATAACACCGGGGAGCTGTTTTTT | TRBV27 | - | TRBJ2-2 | TRBD2 | 20
CASSLGGDSEAFF | TGTGCCAGCAGCTTGGGGGGGGACAGTGAAGCTTTCTTT | TRBV5-6 | - | TRBJ1-1 | TRBD1 | 13
CAWSSGGQQYF | TGTGCCTGGAGTAGCGGCGGACAGCAGTACTTC | TRBV30 | - | TRBJ2-7 | - | 11
CASSPSGANVLTF | TGTGCCAGCAGCCCATCTGGGGCCAACGTCCTGACTTTC | TRBV27 | once | TRBJ2-6 | - | 13
CASTKGASLYGYTF | TGTGCCAGCACGAAAGGAGCCTCACTCTATGGCTACACCTTC | TRBV28 | - | TRBJ1-2 | - | 14
CASSPTSDTQYF | TGTGCCAGCAGCCCCACTTCAGATACGCAGTATTTT | TRBV7-6 | - | TRBJ2-3 | - | 12
CASSRLLAANTGELFF | TGTGCCAGCAGCCGCCTCCTAGCGGCAAACACCGGGGAGCTGTTTTTT | TRBV5-4 | - | TRBJ2-2 | TRBD2 | 16
CASSLSEGVAGVGELFF | TGTGCCAGCAGTTTATCGGAAGGGGTAGCGGGCGTCGGGGAGCTGTTTTTT | TRBV27 | few | TRBJ2-2 | TRBD2 | 17
CAWSPRAGVVGELFF | TGTGCCTGGAGTCCCAGGGCGGGAGTCGTCGGGGAGCTGTTTTTT | TRBV30 | - | TRBJ2-2 | TRBD2 | 15
CASSFLTDTQYF | TGTGCCAGCAGTTTTCTAACAGATACGCAGTATTTT | TRBV28 | - | TRBJ2-3 | - | 12
CASRPDRGRNEQFF | TGTGCCAGCAGGCCGGACAGGGGTCGCAATGAGCAGTTCTTC | TRBV2 | - | TRBJ2-1 | TRBD1 | 14
CATRRAGSYGYTF | TGTGCCACCAGAAGGGCGGGGAGCTATGGCTACACCTTC | TRBV28 | - | TRBJ1-2 | - | 13
CASSPGLANSYEQYF | TGTGCCAGCAGCCCGGGACTAGCGAACTCCTACGAGCAGTACTTC | TRBV2 | - | TRBJ2-7 | TRBD2 | 15